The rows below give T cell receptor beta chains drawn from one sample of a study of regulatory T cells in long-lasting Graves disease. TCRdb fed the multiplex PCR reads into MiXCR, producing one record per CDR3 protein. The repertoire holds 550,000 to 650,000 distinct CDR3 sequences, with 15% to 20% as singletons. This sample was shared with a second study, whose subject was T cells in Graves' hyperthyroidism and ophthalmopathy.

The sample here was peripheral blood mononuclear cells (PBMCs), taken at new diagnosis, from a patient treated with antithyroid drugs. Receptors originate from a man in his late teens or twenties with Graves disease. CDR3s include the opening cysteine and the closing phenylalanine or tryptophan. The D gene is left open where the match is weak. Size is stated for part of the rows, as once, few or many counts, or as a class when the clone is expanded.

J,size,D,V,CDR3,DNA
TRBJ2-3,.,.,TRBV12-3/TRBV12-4,CASSSRPLDTQYF,TGTGCCAGCAGTTCTCGACCTCTTGATACGCAGTATTTT
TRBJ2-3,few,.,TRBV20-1,CSASWRQGARDTQYF,TGCAGTGCTAGTTGGCGGCAGGGTGCAAGAGATACGCAGTATTTT
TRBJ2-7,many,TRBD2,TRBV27,CASSFSRLAFSYEQYF,TGTGCCAGCAGTTTCTCCCGACTAGCGTTCTCCTACGAGCAGTACTTC
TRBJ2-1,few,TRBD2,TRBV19,CASSWPSGRSSYNEQFF,TGTGCCAGTAGTTGGCCTAGCGGGAGGAGCTCCTACAATGAGCAGTTCTTC
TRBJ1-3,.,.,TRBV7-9,CASLGVGSSSGNTIYF,TGTGCCAGCCTAGGAGTAGGTTCGAGCTCTGGAAACACCATATATTTT
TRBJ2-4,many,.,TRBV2,CASSDLAALAKNIQYF,TGTGCCAGCAGTGACCTGGCGGCCTTAGCCAAAAACATTCAGTACTTC
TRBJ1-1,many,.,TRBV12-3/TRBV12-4,CASSFPANTEAFF,TGTGCCAGCAGTTTTCCAGCGAACACTGAAGCTTTCTTT
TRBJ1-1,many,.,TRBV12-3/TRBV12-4,CASSLTGNTEAFF,TGTGCCAGCAGCCTGACGGGGAACACTGAAGCTTTCTTT
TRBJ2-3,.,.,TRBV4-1,CASSQDQGSGSTDTQYF,TGCGCCAGCAGCCAAGATCAGGGTAGCGGTAGCACAGATACGCAGTATTTT
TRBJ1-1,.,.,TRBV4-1,CASSQDEWGGTEAFF,TGCGCCAGCAGCCAAGATGAATGGGGGGGGACTGAAGCTTTCTTT
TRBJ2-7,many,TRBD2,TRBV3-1,CASSPPGGYEQYF,TGTGCCAGCAGTCCACCCGGGGGGTACGAGCAGTACTTC
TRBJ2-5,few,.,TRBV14,CASSRSTVQETQYF,TGTGCCAGCAGCCGATCGACTGTACAAGAGACCCAGTACTTC
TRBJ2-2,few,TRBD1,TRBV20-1,CSAQGGTNTGELFF,TGCAGTGCTCAAGGGGGCACGAACACCGGGGAGCTGTTTTTT
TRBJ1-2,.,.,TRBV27,CASSLAGAANYGYTF,TGTGCCAGCAGTTTGGCGGGGGCGGCTAACTATGGCTACACCTTC
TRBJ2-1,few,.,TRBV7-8,CASSLVWIGSSYNEQFF,TGTGCCAGCAGCTTAGTCTGGATCGGGAGCTCCTACAATGAGCAGTTCTTC